This T cell receptor beta chain was retrieved from a study of shared clonotypes between healthy human individuals. The junction had 5 bases not matched to a gene; V was cut back by 5 bases and J by 1 base. Germline values: CDR1 SGHNT, CDR2 YENEEA. The CDR3 spans 14 residues. Healthy and HIV-negative, the adult donors had no recent acute infections or vaccinations. A note on this clone: Its antigen remains unidentified. Other nucleotide sequences from this sample produce the same CDR3.

The protocol was immunoSEQ multiplex PCR, while the TCRdb copy is restricted to in-frame clones and leaves out a portion. The sample includes about 1.5 million clones, approximately 98% of them seen just once. Study-wide results and limits: Sampling covered nothing but blood. Tissue TCR repertoires likely differ from those found in blood. Naive CD4 clonotypes overlapped across a handful of donors at about 5.3%.

This chain links TRBV11-3 with TRBJ2-7, with TRBD2 matching over 7 bases. The TCR sequence derives from a man aged 30 to 39 in good health. The sequenced material came from naive CD4+ T cells sorted from blood. Subset meaning: CD45RA+ positively selected. CDR3 nucleotides: TGTGCCAGCAGCCCCTCGGGGGGTTCCTACGAGCAGTACTTC. It translates to CASSPSGGSYEQYF. Supplemented by reference TRBV11-3 and TRBJ2-7, the full variable domain reads EAGVVQSPRYKIIEKKQPVAFWCNPISGHNTLYWYLQNLGQGPELLIRYENEEAVDDSQLPKDRFSAERLKGVDSTLKIQPAELGDSAVYLCASSPSGGSYEQYFGPGTRLTVT.